The sequence of this T cell receptor beta chain was determined in a study of graft-versus-host responses after intestinal transplantation. Study overall: Every one of the recipients received anti-thymocyte globulin induction and afterwards took tacrolimus and steroids for around 3 years.

Losses at the gene ends were 8 bases for V and 2 bases for J; bases not matched to a gene: 5. CDR3 length: 13 residues. The V gene's germline CDR1 is MNHNY and CDR2 SVGAGI (reference sequence). Generated by immunoSEQ multiplex PCR, the TCRdb table keeps only in-frame clones and is missing some. The sample includes 55,000 to 75,000 clones, under 90% of them seen just once. Concerning this clone itself: Its antigen is unknown.

Regarding the study as a whole: Allograft graft-versus-host to host-versus-graft clonal ratios ran high in patients with graft-donor T cell macrochimerism. Early post-transplant HvG declines were associated with peak circulating GvH clone levels. Detection of GvH clones occurred in recipient marrow, and some had their first appearance in ileum or blood.

This chain connects TRBV6-6 to TRBJ2-7, with 8 nucleotides matching TRBD2. The sample consisted of unstimulated CD4+ T cells sorted from spleen or lymph node cells, taken before transplant. The TCR sequence derives from a human donor who was the organ donor for an intestinal transplant. The DNA for the CDR3 is TGTGCCAGCCGAAGCGGGGGCCCCTACGAGCAGTACGTC. Amino acid sequence: CASRSGGPYEQYV.